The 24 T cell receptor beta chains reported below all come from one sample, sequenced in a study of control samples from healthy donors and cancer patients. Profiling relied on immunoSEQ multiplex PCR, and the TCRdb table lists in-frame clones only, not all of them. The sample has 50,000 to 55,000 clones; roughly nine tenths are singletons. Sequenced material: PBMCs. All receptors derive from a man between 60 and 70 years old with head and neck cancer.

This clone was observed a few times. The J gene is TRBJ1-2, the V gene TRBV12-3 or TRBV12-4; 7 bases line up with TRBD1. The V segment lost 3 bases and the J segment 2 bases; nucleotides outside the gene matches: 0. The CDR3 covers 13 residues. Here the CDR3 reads CASSLGQNYGYTF. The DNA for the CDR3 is TGTGCCAGCAGTTTGGGACAGAACTATGGCTACACCTTC.

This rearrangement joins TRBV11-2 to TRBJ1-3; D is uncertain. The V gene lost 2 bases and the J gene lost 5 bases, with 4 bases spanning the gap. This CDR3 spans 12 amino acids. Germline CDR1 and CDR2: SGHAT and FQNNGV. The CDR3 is CASSLTRNTIYF. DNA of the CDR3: TGTGCCAGCAGCTTAACGAGAAACACCATATATTTT.

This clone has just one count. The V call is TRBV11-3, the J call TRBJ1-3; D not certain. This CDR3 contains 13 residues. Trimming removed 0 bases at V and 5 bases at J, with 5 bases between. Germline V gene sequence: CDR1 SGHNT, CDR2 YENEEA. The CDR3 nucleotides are TGTGCCAGCAGCTTAGATTGGAGAAACACCATATATTTT. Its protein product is CASSLDWRNTIYF. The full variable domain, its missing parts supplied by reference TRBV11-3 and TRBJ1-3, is EAGVVQSPRYKIIEKKQPVAFWCNPISGHNTLYWYLQNLGQGPELLIRYENEEAVDDSQLPKDRFSAERLKGVDSTLKIQPAELGDSAVYLCASSLDWRNTIYFGEGSWLTVV.

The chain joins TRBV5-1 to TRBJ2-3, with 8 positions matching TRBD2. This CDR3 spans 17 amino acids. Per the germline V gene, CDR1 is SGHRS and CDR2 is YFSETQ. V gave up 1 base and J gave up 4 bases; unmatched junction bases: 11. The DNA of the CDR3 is TGCGCCAGCAGCTTGACTAGACTAGCGTCAAATCCAGATACGCAGTATTTT. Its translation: CASSLTRLASNPDTQYF.

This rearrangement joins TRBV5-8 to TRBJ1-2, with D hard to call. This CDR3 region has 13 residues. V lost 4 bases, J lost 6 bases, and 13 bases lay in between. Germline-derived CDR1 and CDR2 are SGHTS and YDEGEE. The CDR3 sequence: CASSDGPWDGYTF. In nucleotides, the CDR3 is TGTGCCAGCAGCGACGGACCGTGGGATGGCTACACCTTC.

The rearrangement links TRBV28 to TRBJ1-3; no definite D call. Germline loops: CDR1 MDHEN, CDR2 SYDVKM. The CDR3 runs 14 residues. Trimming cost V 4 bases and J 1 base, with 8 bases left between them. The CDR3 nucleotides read TGTGCCAGCAGTTCGACAAGGTCTGGAAACACCATATATTTT. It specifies CASSSTRSGNTIYF.

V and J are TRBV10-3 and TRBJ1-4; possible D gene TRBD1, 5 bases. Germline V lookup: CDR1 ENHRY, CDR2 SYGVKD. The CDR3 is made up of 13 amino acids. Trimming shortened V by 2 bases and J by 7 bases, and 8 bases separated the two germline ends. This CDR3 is CAISEGAAEKLFF. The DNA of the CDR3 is TGTGCCATCAGTGAGGGGGCAGCTGAAAAACTGTTTTTT.

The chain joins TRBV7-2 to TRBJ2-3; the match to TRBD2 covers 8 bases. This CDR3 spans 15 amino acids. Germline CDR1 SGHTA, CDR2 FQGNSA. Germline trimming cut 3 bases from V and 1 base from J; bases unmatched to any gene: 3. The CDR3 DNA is TGTGCCAGCAGCTTTAGCGGGGTTCGCACAGATACGCAGTATTTT. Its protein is CASSFSGVRTDTQYF. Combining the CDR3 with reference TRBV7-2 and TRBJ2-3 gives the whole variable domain GAGVSQSPSNKVTEKGKDVELRCDPISGHTALYWYRQSLGQGLEFLIYFQGNSAPDKSGLPSDRFSAERTGGSVSTLTIQRTQQEDSAVYLCASSFSGVRTDTQYFGPGTRLTVL.

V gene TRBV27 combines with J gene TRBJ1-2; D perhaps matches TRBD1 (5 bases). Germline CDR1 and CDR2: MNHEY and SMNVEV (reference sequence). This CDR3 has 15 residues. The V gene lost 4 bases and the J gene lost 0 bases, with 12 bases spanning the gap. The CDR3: CASSSSQTANYGYTF. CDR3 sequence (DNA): TGTGCCAGCAGTTCCTCCCAGACAGCTAACTATGGCTACACCTTC.

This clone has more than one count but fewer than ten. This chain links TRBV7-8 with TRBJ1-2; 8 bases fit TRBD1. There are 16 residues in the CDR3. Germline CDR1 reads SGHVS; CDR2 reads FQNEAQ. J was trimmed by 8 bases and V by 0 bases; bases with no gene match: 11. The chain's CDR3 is CASSLAVTGVDGGYTF. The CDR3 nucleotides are TGTGCCAGCAGCTTAGCTGTGACAGGGGTGGACGGAGGCTACACCTTC.

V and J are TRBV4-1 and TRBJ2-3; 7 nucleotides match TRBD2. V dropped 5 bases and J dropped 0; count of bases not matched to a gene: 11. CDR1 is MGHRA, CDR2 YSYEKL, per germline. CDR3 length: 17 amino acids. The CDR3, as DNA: TGCGCCAGCAGCAGGACGTTACTAGCGCGGAGCACAGATACGCAGTATTTT. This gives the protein CASSRTLLARSTDTQYF.

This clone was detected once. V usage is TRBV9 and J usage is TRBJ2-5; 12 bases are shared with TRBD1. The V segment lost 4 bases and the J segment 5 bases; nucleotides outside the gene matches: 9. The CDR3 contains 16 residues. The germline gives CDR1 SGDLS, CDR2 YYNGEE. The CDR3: CASSPRGQGARETQYF. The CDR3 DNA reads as TGTGCCAGCAGCCCCAGGGGACAGGGGGCGCGGGAGACCCAGTACTTC. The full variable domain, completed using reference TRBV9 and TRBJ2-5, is DSGVTQTPKHLITATGQRVTLRCSPRSGDLSVYWYQQSLDQGLQFLIQYYNGEERAKGNILERFSAQQFPDLHSELNLSSLELGDSALYFCASSPRGQGARETQYFGPGTRLLVL.

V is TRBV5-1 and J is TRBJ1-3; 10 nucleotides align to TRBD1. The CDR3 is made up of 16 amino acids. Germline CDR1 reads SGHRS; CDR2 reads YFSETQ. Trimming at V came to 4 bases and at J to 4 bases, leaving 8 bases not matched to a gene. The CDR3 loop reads CASSPAGQGTGNTIYF. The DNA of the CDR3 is TGCGCCAGCAGCCCCGCGGGACAGGGGACGGGAAACACCATATATTTT.

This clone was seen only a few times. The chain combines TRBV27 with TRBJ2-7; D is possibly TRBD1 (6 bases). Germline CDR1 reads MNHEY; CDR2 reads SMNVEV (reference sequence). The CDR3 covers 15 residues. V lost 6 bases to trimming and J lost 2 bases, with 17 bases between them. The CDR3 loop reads CASSPWGRGTYEQYF. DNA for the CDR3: TGTGCCAGCAGCCCCTGGGGCAGGGGAACCTACGAGCAGTACTTC.

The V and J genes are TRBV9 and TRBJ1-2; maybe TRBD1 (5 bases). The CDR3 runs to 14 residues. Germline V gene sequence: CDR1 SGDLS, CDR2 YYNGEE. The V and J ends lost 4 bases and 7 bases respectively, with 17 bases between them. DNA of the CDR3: TGTGCCAGCAGCCTTAGGGCAGGGAAGGGTGGCTACACCTTC. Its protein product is CASSLRAGKGGYTF.

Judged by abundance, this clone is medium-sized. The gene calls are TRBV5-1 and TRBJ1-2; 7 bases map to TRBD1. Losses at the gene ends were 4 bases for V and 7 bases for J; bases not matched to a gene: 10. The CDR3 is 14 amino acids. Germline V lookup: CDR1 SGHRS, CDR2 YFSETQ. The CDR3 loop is CASSPTGARGGYTF. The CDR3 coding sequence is TGCGCCAGCAGCCCTACAGGGGCCCGCGGTGGCTACACCTTC.

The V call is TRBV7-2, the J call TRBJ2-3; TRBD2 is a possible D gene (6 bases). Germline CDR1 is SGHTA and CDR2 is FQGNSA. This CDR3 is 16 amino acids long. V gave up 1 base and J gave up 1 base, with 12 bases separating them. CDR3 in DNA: TGTGCCAGCAGCTTAGGGGGAGGACTCGGCACAGATACGCAGTATTTT. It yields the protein CASSLGGGLGTDTQYF. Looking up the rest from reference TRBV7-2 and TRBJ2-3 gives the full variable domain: GAGVSQSPSNKVTEKGKDVELRCDPISGHTALYWYRQSLGQGLEFLIYFQGNSAPDKSGLPSDRFSAERTGGSVSTLTIQRTQQEDSAVYLCASSLGGGLGTDTQYFGPGTRLTVL.

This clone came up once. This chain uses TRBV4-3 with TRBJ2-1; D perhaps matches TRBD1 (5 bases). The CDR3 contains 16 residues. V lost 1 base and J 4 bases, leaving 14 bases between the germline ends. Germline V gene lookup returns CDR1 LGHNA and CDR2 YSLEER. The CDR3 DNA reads TGCGCCAGCAGCCAAGTCTTCATGGGGCCGTACAATGAGCAGTTCTTC. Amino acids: CASSQVFMGPYNEQFF.

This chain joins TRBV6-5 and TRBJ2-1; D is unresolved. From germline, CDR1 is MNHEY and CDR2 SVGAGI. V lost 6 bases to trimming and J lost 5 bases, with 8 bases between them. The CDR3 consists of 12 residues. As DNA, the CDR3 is TGTGCCAGCAGCGCCGATAACAATGAGCAGTTCTTC. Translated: CASSADNNEQFF.

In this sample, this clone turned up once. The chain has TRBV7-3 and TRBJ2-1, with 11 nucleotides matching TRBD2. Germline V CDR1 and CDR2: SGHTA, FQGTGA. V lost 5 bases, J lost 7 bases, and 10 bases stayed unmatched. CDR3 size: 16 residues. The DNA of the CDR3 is TGTGCCAGCAGCCCTATAGCGGGGGGGCATTGGAATGAGCAGTTCTTC. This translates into CASSPIAGGHWNEQFF.

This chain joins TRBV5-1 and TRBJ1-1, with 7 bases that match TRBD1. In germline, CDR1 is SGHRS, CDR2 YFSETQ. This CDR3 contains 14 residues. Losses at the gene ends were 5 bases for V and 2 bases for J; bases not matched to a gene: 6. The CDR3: CASRPGTDNTEAFF. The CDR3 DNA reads TGCGCCAGCAGGCCCGGGACAGACAACACTGAAGCTTTCTTT.

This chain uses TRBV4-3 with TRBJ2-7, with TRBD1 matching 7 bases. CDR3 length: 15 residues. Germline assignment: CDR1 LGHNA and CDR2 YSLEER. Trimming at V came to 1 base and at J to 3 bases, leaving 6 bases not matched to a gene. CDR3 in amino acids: CASSQVGDSIYEQYF. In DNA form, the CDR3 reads TGCGCCAGCAGCCAAGTGGGGGACAGTATCTACGAGCAGTACTTC.

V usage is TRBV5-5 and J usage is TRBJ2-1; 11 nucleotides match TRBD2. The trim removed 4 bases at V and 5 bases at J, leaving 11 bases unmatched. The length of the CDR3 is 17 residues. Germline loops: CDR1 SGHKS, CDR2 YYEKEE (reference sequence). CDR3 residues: CASSPWDRGLADNEQFF. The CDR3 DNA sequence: TGTGCCAGCAGCCCTTGGGACCGGGGACTAGCGGACAATGAGCAGTTCTTC.

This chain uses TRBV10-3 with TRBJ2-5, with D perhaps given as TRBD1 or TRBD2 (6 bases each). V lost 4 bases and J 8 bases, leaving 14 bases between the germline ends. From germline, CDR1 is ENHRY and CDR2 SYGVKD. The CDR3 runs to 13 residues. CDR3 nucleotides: TGTGCCATCAGTGTTGAAGGGGGGAGCACCCAGTACTTC. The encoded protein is CAISVEGGSTQYF.